The 25 T cell receptor beta chains given below trace back to one sample, sequenced in a study of blood T cell repertoires in COVID-19. Profiling relied on immunoSEQ multiplex PCR, and the TCRdb table lists in-frame clones only, not all of them. Of around 620,000 clones in the sample, 90% were seen once. The sequencing sample was made of peripheral blood. These receptors were obtained from a woman under 30 with acute or convalescent COVID-19.

The chain has TRBV6-5 and TRBJ1-2, with D perhaps matching TRBD1 (6 bases). Trimming stripped 6 bases from V and 3 bases from J, with 14 bases between. The CDR3 totals 14 residues. Germline lookup yields CDR1 MNHEY and CDR2 SVGAGI. The CDR3 loop is CASSRTGSDYGYTF. The CDR3 nucleotides read TGTGCCAGCAGCCGAACAGGGAGTGACTATGGCTACACCTTC.

This clone was recorded once. J is TRBJ2-6 and V is TRBV6-1, with D tentatively TRBD2 (6 bases). Trimming removed 4 bases from V and 4 bases from J, with 11 bases in between. This CDR3 region has 15 residues. CDR1 MNHNS and CDR2 SASEGT come from the germline V gene. The chain's CDR3 is CASSGAGLGANVLTF. In DNA form, the CDR3 reads TGTGCCAGCAGTGGAGCGGGCTTAGGGGCCAACGTCCTGACTTTC.

The chain is built from TRBV4-1 and TRBJ2-7, with 9 bases aligning to TRBD1. The junction had 9 bases not matched to a gene; V was cut back by 3 bases and J by 6 bases. CDR1 MGHRA and CDR2 YSYEKL come from the germline V gene. CDR3 size: 15 residues. This CDR3 is CASSQGDRATVEQYF. The CDR3 DNA reads as TGCGCCAGCAGCCAGGGGGACAGGGCGACGGTCGAGCAGTACTTC.

The J gene is TRBJ2-2, the V gene TRBV3-1 (or the pseudogene TRBV3-2), with 12 bases that match TRBD1. J was trimmed by 6 bases and V by 4 bases; bases with no gene match: 12. CDR1 is LGHDT, CDR2 YNNKEL, per germline (reference sequence). The CDR3 runs 18 residues. CDR3 residues: CASSLAGTGGLEAGELFF. CDR3 coding DNA: TGTGCCAGCAGCCTGGCCGGGACAGGGGGCCTCGAGGCCGGGGAGCTGTTTTTT.

CDR3 DNA sequence: TGTGCCAGTAGTATAGGGACAGGGCTCGTCGAGCAGTACTTC. Protein: CASSIGTGLVEQYF. This chain uses TRBV19 with TRBJ2-7; TRBD1 matches 8 bases. The CDR3 runs 14 residues. J was trimmed by 6 bases and V by 1 base; bases with no gene match: 5. CDR1 and CDR2 from the germline V gene are LNHDA and SQIVND (reference sequence).

The sample holds a few counts of this clone. This chain links TRBV5-8 with TRBJ1-1; D gene ambiguous. V lost 0 bases and J lost 1, with 7 bases in between. This CDR3 is built from 14 residues. Germline V gives CDR1 SGHTS, CDR2 YDEGEE. The CDR3, as DNA: TGTGCCAGCAGCTTGGGGGGAGGGAACACTGAAGCTTTCTTT. Translating gives CASSLGGGNTEAFF.

The chain recombines TRBV24-1 with TRBJ2-1; TRBD1 might be the D (6 bases). Germline loops: CDR1 KGHDR, CDR2 SFDVKD. The CDR3 length is 17 residues. The germline V and J ends were trimmed by 3 bases and 7 bases, with 21 bases remaining between them. CDR3 in DNA: TGTGCCACCAGTGATCCTTCGCCCAGGGGTCAGGGTAATGAGCAGTTCTTC. Protein product: CATSDPSPRGQGNEQFF.

CDR3: CASSEVLNTEAFF. The DNA for the CDR3 is TGTGCCAGCAGTGAGGTCTTGAACACTGAAGCTTTCTTT. The rearrangement links TRBV28 to TRBJ1-1; unclear D gene. V lost 5 bases to trimming and J lost 0 bases, with 7 bases between them. Germline values: CDR1 MDHEN, CDR2 SYDVKM. This CDR3 has 13 amino acids.

The chain employs TRBV7-2 and TRBJ1-1; D gene unclear. CDR3 size: 13 residues. The V end was cut by 7 bases, the J end by 2 bases, with 11 bases between. Germline loops: CDR1 SGHTA, CDR2 FQGNSA. CDR3 sequence (DNA): TGTGCCAGCATTCGAGGGATAAACACTGAAGCTTTCTTT. Protein product: CASIRGINTEAFF.

The chain links TRBV5-1 to TRBJ2-2; 9 bases map to TRBD2. Germline V gene data show CDR1 as SGHRS and CDR2 as YFSETQ. The junction had 9 bases not matched to a gene; V was cut back by 3 bases and J by 3 bases. CDR3 length: 17 amino acids. CDR3 nucleotides: TGCGCCAGCAGCTGGCCCAGCGGGGGGCCGTACACCGGGGAGCTGTTTTTT. It translates to CASSWPSGGPYTGELFF.

The chain uses TRBV11-1 and TRBJ1-2, with 10 bases matching TRBD1. The germline gives CDR1 SGHAT, CDR2 FQDESV (reference sequence). Germline trimming cut 5 bases from V and 4 bases from J; bases unmatched to any gene: 7. The CDR3 consists of 15 residues. CDR3 sequence: CASSRPGQGFYGYTF. For the CDR3, the DNA is TGTGCCAGCAGCCGGCCGGGACAGGGGTTCTATGGCTACACCTTC.

The V call is TRBV19, the J call TRBJ2-1, with 9 bases matching TRBD2. The CDR3 spans 15 residues. The germline CDR1 and CDR2 sequences are LNHDA and SQIVND (reference sequence). V dropped 4 bases and J dropped 2; count of bases not matched to a gene: 3. In DNA form, the CDR3 reads TGTGCCAGTAGTACTAGCGGGGCGCCCTACAATGAGCAGTTCTTC. Encoded protein: CASSTSGAPYNEQFF. The full variable domain, completed using reference TRBV19 and TRBJ2-1, is DGGITQSPKYLFRKEGQNVTLSCEQNLNHDAMYWYRQDPGQGLRLIYYSQIVNDFQKGDIAEGYSVSREKKESFPLTVTSAQKNPTAFYLCASSTSGAPYNEQFFGPGTRLTVL.

This clone was seen a few times. The chain is built from TRBV7-3 and TRBJ1-2; 7 bases line up with TRBD1. The V segment lost 1 base and the J segment 7 bases; nucleotides outside the gene matches: 15. This CDR3 is 17 amino acids long. Germline values: CDR1 SGHTA, CDR2 FQGTGA. This CDR3 reads CASSLRGGSMLIGGYTF. The CDR3 DNA sequence: TGTGCCAGCAGCTTAAGAGGGGGCTCTATGTTAATAGGTGGCTACACCTTC.

V gene TRBV28 combines with J gene TRBJ1-5, with a possible D match to TRBD1 (6 bases). The CDR3 extends over 15 amino acids. Germline V CDR1 and CDR2: MDHEN, SYDVKM. Deletions cut 5 bases from V and 5 bases from J, with 16 bases between. The CDR3 reads CASSEPGRGDQPQHF. The CDR3 DNA is TGTGCCAGCAGTGAACCGGGGAGGGGGGATCAGCCCCAGCATTTT.

This clone was recorded only once. The chain carries TRBV2 and TRBJ1-4; no firm D call. Germline CDR1 is SNHLY and CDR2 is FYNNEI. Trimming removed 2 bases from V and 0 bases from J, with 13 bases in between. The CDR3 sequence is 17 residues long. CDR3 DNA sequence: TGTGCCAGCAGTGAAAGGTGGCAGGCTGCAACTAATGAAAAACTGTTTTTT. This translates into CASSERWQAATNEKLFF.

The chain recombines TRBV6-2 or TRBV6-3 with TRBJ1-5, with D hard to call. V lost 2 bases and J lost 4, with 6 bases in between. Germline loops: CDR1 MNHEY, CDR2 SVGEGT. This CDR3 has 13 amino acids. The CDR3 loop reads CASSYVQNQPQHF. The CDR3, as DNA: TGTGCCAGCAGTTACGTCCAAAATCAGCCCCAGCATTTT.

The V gene is TRBV19, the J gene TRBJ1-1; unclear D gene. Trimming left V 7 bases short and J 1 base short, with 22 bases between. The CDR3 totals 17 residues. Germline CDR1 LNHDA, CDR2 SQIVND (reference sequence). The CDR3 nucleotides read TGTGCCAGTACACCACAACCACTACCCCTCGGGAACACTGAAGCTTTCTTT. Protein: CASTPQPLPLGNTEAFF.

The chain combines TRBV9 with TRBJ2-3, with a weak D call TRBD2 (5 bases). The CDR3 has 16 amino acids. Between the trimmed V and J ends, which lost 4 bases and 0 bases, there was a span of 15 bases. The germline CDR1 and CDR2 sequences are SGDLS and YYNGEE. The CDR3 spells CASSRIDGESTDTQYF. CDR3 bases: TGTGCCAGCAGCAGAATTGACGGGGAGAGCACAGATACGCAGTATTTT.

This chain joins TRBV6-5 and TRBJ1-1; 7 positions agree with TRBD1. V gave up 10 bases and J gave up 3 bases; unmatched junction bases: 5. Germline-derived CDR1 and CDR2 are MNHEY and SVGAGI. This CDR3 has 12 residues. This chain's CDR3 is CATQTGYTEAFF. As DNA, the CDR3 is TGTGCCACCCAGACAGGGTACACTGAAGCTTTCTTT.

This clone occurred once. Other DNA sequences of this sample code for an identical CDR3. The chain links TRBV5-1 to TRBJ1-3, with a weak D call TRBD1 (6 bases). This CDR3 contains 15 residues. Germline V CDR1 and CDR2: SGHRS, YFSETQ. Trimming cost V 2 bases and J 0 bases, with 9 bases left between them. CDR3 coding DNA: TGCGCCAGCAGCTTAGGACAGTACTCTGGAAACACCATATATTTT. It translates to CASSLGQYSGNTIYF. The full variable domain, in which reference TRBV5-1 and TRBJ1-3 provide the parts outside the CDR3, is KAGVTQTPRYLIKTRGQQVTLSCSPISGHRSVSWYQQTPGQGLQFLFEYFSETQRNKGNFPGRFSGRQFSNSRSEMNVSTLELGDSALYLCASSLGQYSGNTIYFGEGSWLTVV.

V is TRBV6-5 and J is TRBJ1-5; no clear D. The CDR3 loop spans 14 amino acids. Germline assignment: CDR1 MNHEY and CDR2 SVGAGI. V lost 9 bases to trimming and J lost 4 bases, with 16 bases between them. CDR3 coding DNA: TGTGCCAGTCAAGGGAGGGCGAGGAATCAGCCCCAGCATTTT. Protein sequence: CASQGRARNQPQHF.

V gene TRBV7-6 combines with J gene TRBJ1-2; D remains unclear. Between the trimmed V and J ends, which lost 5 bases and 5 bases, there was a span of 21 bases. The CDR3 sequence is 16 residues long. Looked up from germline, CDR1 is SGHVS and CDR2 is FNYEAQ. Here the CDR3 DNA reads TGTGCCAGCAGCCCCGGACGGCGAGTTGGGGAGTATGGCTACACCTTC. Translating it yields CASSPGRRVGEYGYTF.

The rearrangement uses TRBV7-2 and TRBJ1-2; maybe TRBD1 (5 bases). The CDR3 is 13 residues long. The ends were cut back, 5 bases at V and 3 bases at J, with 10 bases in the middle. Germline V gene sequence: CDR1 SGHTA, CDR2 FQGNSA. CDR3 region: CASSGKGDYGYTF. The DNA of the CDR3 is TGTGCCAGCAGCGGCAAAGGGGACTATGGCTACACCTTC.

The rearrangement uses TRBV2 and TRBJ1-2; 9 bases map to TRBD1. With 6 bases clipped from V and 7 bases from J, the junction kept 6 bases outside the gene matches. The CDR3 spans 13 residues. The germline V gene has CDR1 SNHLY and CDR2 FYNNEI. CDR3 loop: CASRVQGAGGYTF. The CDR3 DNA reads TGTGCCAGCAGAGTACAGGGGGCGGGTGGCTACACCTTC. Using reference TRBV2 and TRBJ1-2 for the parts outside the CDR3, the full variable domain is EPEVTQTPSHQVTQMGQEVILRCVPISNHLYFYWYRQILGQKVEFLVSFYNNEISEKSEIFDDQFSVERPDGSNFTLKIRSTKLEDSAMYFCASRVQGAGGYTFGSGTRLTVV.

The rearrangement uses TRBV28 and TRBJ1-6; no clear D. This CDR3 has 15 residues. Trimming left V 5 bases short and J 9 bases short, with 17 bases between. CDR1 is MDHEN, CDR2 SYDVKM, per germline. The DNA of the CDR3 is TGTGCCAGCAGTCCCTGGTTCGGGTCTAGTTCACCCCTCCACTTT. Its protein product is CASSPWFGSSSPLHF.